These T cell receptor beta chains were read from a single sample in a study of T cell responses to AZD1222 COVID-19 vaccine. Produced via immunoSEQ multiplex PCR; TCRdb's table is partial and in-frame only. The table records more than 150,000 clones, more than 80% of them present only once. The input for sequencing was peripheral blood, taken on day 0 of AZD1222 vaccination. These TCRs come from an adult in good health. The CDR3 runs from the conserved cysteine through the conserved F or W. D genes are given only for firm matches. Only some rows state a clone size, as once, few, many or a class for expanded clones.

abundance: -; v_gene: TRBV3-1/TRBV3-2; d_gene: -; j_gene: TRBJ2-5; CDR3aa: CASSQLETQYF; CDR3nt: TGTGCCAGCAGCCAGCTCGAGACCCAGTACTTC
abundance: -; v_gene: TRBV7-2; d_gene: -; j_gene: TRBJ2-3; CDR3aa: CASTRQNTDTQYF; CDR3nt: TGTGCCAGTACTCGACAGAACACAGATACGCAGTATTTT
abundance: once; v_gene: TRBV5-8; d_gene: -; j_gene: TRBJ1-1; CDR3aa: CASSLGRERRTEAFF; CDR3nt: TGTGCCAGCAGCTTGGGAAGGGAGCGGAGAACTGAAGCTTTCTTT
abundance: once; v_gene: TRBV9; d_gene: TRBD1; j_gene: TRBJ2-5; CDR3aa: CASSVTGGKETQYF; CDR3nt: TGTGCCAGCAGCGTAACAGGGGGCAAAGAGACCCAGTACTTC
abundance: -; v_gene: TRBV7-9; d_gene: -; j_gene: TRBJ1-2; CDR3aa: CASSSPDHPTF; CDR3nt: TGTGCCAGCAGCTCACCAGACCACCCCACCTTC
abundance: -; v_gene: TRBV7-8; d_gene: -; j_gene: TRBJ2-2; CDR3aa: CASSLAWRRSNTGELFF; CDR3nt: TGTGCCAGCAGCTTAGCGTGGCGCCGATCGAACACCGGGGAGCTGTTTTTT
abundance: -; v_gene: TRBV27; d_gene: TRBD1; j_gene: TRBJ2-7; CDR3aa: CASSLSQTGTGAHEQYF; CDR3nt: TGTGCCAGCAGTTTATCCCAAACCGGGACAGGGGCCCACGAGCAGTACTTC
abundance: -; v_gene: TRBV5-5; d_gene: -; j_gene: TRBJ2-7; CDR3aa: CASSSAGGSSYEQYF; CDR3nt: TGTGCCAGCAGCTCGGCCGGAGGGTCCTCCTACGAGCAGTACTTC
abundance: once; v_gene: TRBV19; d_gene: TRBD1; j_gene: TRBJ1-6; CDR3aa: CASSAQGADSPLHF; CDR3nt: TGTGCCAGTAGTGCACAGGGGGCCGATTCACCCCTCCACTTT
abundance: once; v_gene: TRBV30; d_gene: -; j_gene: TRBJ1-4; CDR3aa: CAWDQGGVNEKLFF; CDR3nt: TGTGCCTGGGACCAAGGGGGAGTTAATGAAAAACTGTTTTTT